Listed below are T cell receptor beta chains from one sample, sequenced in a study of shared clonotypes between healthy human individuals. The method was immunoSEQ multiplex PCR; TCRdb's version includes in-frame clones alone and lacks a portion of them. The sample consists of roughly 1,100,000 clones, 65% to 80% of them appearing once. Source material: memory CD4+ T cells sorted from blood. All receptors come from a man aged 18 to 35 in good health. Each CDR3 is given with its conserved first and last residue. Fields, in order: clone size, V gene, J gene, D gene, CDR3 DNA, CDR3 protein. The D gene is left open where the match is weak. Size is stated for part of the rows, as once, few or many counts, or as a class when the clone is expanded.

>.|TRBV6-6|TRBJ2-5|.
TGTGCCAGCAGTTCGGACAGGACCCAGTACTTC
CASSSDRTQYF
>once|TRBV5-1|TRBJ1-1|TRBD1
TGCGCCAGCAGCTCAGGGGGCACTGAAGCTTTCTTT
CASSSGGTEAFF
>.|TRBV19|TRBJ1-2|TRBD1
TGTGCCAGTAGTATTCTCGGGACAGATAACCTGGGGTATGGCTACACCTTC
CASSILGTDNLGYGYTF
>.|TRBV28|TRBJ2-7|.
TGTGCCAGCAGTTTCGATCCACGGACCCCCTTCTCCTACGAGCAGTACTTC
CASSFDPRTPFSYEQYF
>.|TRBV6-6|TRBJ2-5|TRBD2
TGTGCCAGCAGTCCCGGACTAGCCCAGTACTTC
CASSPGLAQYF
>.|TRBV5-1|TRBJ1-1|.
TGCGCCAGCAGCTTGATTCCGGGGGCGCGTGGCACTGAAGCTTTCTTT
CASSLIPGARGTEAFF
>.|TRBV6-5|TRBJ2-5|.
TGTGCCAGCAGCGGACCGAGCCAAGAGACCCAGTACTTC
CASSGPSQETQYF
>.|TRBV6-1|TRBJ2-1|.
TGTGCCAGCAGTGCCGGCCTCTCCGTAGGCGGCCATGAGCAGTTCTTC
CASSAGLSVGGHEQFF
>.|TRBV7-2|TRBJ1-1|.
TGTGCCAGCAGCTTAAATCCATGGGCTGAAGCTTTCTTT
CASSLNPWAEAFF
>.|TRBV7-9|TRBJ2-3|.
TGTGCCAGCAGCACCGACGGGGCGGCCCGCACAGATACGCAGTATTTT
CASSTDGAARTDTQYF
>.|TRBV7-9|TRBJ2-7|.
TGTGCCAGCAGCTTAAACGGCCCCTACGAGCAGTACTTC
CASSLNGPYEQYF
>few|TRBV15|TRBJ2-6|.
TGTGCCACCAGCAGACCCGGGAGTCTCTGGGCCAACGTCCTGACTTTC
CATSRPGSLWANVLTF
>.|TRBV18|TRBJ1-5|.
TGTGCCAGCTCACCATCCGGGAACGATCAGCCCCAGCATTTT
CASSPSGNDQPQHF
>.|TRBV7-7|TRBJ2-2|TRBD2
TGTGCTAGCAGCCGAGGGACTAGCGGAAACACCGGGGAGCTGTTTTTT
CASSRGTSGNTGELFF
>.|TRBV25-1|TRBJ2-3|.
TGTGCCAGCAGTGAATTCCGGGGGAGCACAGATACGCAGTATTTT
CASSEFRGSTDTQYF
>.|TRBV30|TRBJ2-2|.
TGTGCCTGGAGTGGTCGGAGGGGGGAGCTGTTTTTT
CAWSGRRGELFF
>.|TRBV18|TRBJ1-2|.
TGTGCCAGCTCACCCGTCCGGGGTGGCTATGGCTACACCTTC
CASSPVRGGYGYTF
>.|TRBV27|TRBJ1-5|TRBD1
TGTGCCAGCAGTTTATCGGGGACAGCCAATCAGCCCCAGCATTTT
CASSLSGTANQPQHF